The sequence of this TCR beta chain was determined in a study of neoadjuvant anti-PD-1 for oral cavity cancer. The wider study: Patients without progression got a fourth dose around day 43.

Stage II-IVA oral cavity squamous cell carcinoma was new and untreated by systemic or radiation therapy. The sample holds one count of this clone. V lost 4 bases and J lost 3, with 13 bases in between. CDR1 LNHNV and CDR2 YYDKDF come from the germline V gene (reference sequence). This CDR3 has 15 residues. Using immunoSEQ multiplex PCR, the repertoire was profiled, and TCRdb retains in-frame clones only, with some absent. This table holds about 14,000 clones, over 65% found once. The source was PBMCs, collected before nivolumab (anti-PD-1) treatment. This rearrangement joins TRBV15 to TRBJ2-1; D may correspond to TRBD1 or TRBD2 (5 bases each). This TCR came from a person aged 35-80 years with oral cavity squamous cell carcinoma. The CDR3 bases are TGTGCCACCAGCAACCGGGACGGACGCTACAATGAGCAGTTCTTC. Its protein is CATSNRDGRYNEQFF.